This T cell receptor (beta chain) was recovered during a study of CD8 T cells in ankylosing spondylitis. TCRdb redid the calling of the 5' RACE reads with MiXCR, one entry per CDR3 protein. The profile shows under 450,000 distinct CDR3 sequences, 20% to 25% of them singletons. Trimming pared 5 bases from V and 3 bases from J, leaving 14 bases between. Looked up from germline, CDR1 is DFQATT and CDR2 is SNEGSKA (reference sequence). This CDR3 is built from 14 residues. This chain joins TRBV20-1 and TRBJ2-1, with D hard to call. Sequences were obtained from blood, either unsorted or a sorted T cell fraction (not recorded which). This TCR derives from a male donor with ankylosing spondylitis or in good health (not recorded which). The CDR3 region has the DNA TGCAGTGCTCGAAGGAGTGGAATCTACAATGAGCAGTTCTTC. Protein: CSARRSGIYNEQFF.